This T cell receptor (beta chain) was documented in a study of regulatory T cells in long-lasting Graves disease. Sample time point: newly diagnosed GD, antithyroid drugs for less than 3 months. With RNA extracted from PBMCs as input, the TCR library was made. Construction of TCR beta libraries relied on iRepertoire HTBI primers and on Arm-PCR targeting CDR3 regions. TCRdb recomputed calls from the multiplex PCR reads with MiXCR, one row per CDR3 protein. The table records hundreds of thousands of distinct CDR3 sequences, about 16% of them present only once. Germline V gene data show CDR1 as MNHNS and CDR2 as SASEGT. Trimming left V 3 bases short and J 3 bases short, with 20 bases between. CDR3 size: 17 residues. This sample also belongs to another study, concerning T cells in Graves' hyperthyroidism and ophthalmopathy. As reported in that work: Patients with uncontrolled infections, other autoimmune diseases, pregnancy or lactation were excluded. During a first-round RT-PCR of the TCR CDR3, the HTBI primer set was used. In the analysis, a 13 V-J model separated ophthalmopathy from stable hyperthyroidism. The model forecast ophthalmopathy, anticipating it by a median approximately 6.2 months before onset.

V is TRBV6-1 and J is TRBJ1-2; D is possibly TRBD1 (5 bases). The sequence came from a woman aged 35-65 years with Graves disease. The starting material was peripheral blood mononuclear cells (PBMCs), obtained at new diagnosis, from a patient treated with antithyroid drugs. The CDR3 DNA reads as TGTGCCAGCAGTGACCTCCTTGACAGCTTCTATGACTATGGCTACACCTTC. This translates into CASSDLLDSFYDYGYTF.